This TCR beta chain was profiled in a study of T cell changes during pregnancy in multiple sclerosis. V gave up 6 bases and J gave up 3 bases, with 12 bases separating them. Germline V CDR1 and CDR2: MNHNS, SASEGT. This CDR3 region has 15 residues. The data were produced by immunoSEQ multiplex PCR, yet TCRdb's version contains in-frame clones alone and is incomplete. Seen here are about 110,000 clones, more than 80% observed once, and the top ten hold over 1.5%. This clonotype originated in a female donor with multiple sclerosis, enrolled in a pregnancy study. The chain combines TRBV6-1 with TRBJ1-6; possibly TRBD1 for D (5 bases). Specimen: peripheral blood, collected before pregnancy. The DNA for the CDR3 is TGTGCCAGCAGGTATGGGGACTACTATAATTCACCCCTCCACTTT. Its protein product is CASRYGDYYNSPLHF.